The T cell receptor (beta chain) under discussion was sequenced for a study of T cell repertoires in cytomegalovirus infection. Looking at the study overall: From public TCR beta signatures came an indication of both CMV infection and matching HLA type.

To note about this clonotype: The antigen remains unidentified.

TCRdb itself ran the reads through MiXCR, one entry per CDR3 protein. The table lists about 71,000 distinct CDR3 sequences, 20% to 25% of them singletons, with roughly 62% in the top ten. The CDR3 is 14 residues long. The germline V gene has CDR1 MDHEN and CDR2 SYDVKM. Trimming cost V 7 bases and J 1 base; bases outside gene matches: 4. This chain joins TRBV28 and TRBJ2-3, with TRBD1 matching 8 bases. The sample here was CD8+ T cells from cultured PBMCs, taken from culture after CMV antigen stimulation. This TCR derives from a human donor in good health (CMV status not recorded). Some clones in this sample may be carry-over from other donors' samples. The DNA for the CDR3 is TGTGCCAGCACCAGGGGGCCGGGCACAGATACGCAGTATTTT. Residues: CASTRGPGTDTQYF.